The following is a T cell receptor beta chain sequence with its context. Its antigen is still unknown. These data are taken from a study of cytomegalovirus exposure and HLA in healthy donors. Points from the study as a whole: In a later analysis, TCR beta V- and J-gene trimming showed a link to a missense DCLRE1C variant.

CDR3 size: 10 residues. Between the trimmed V and J ends, which lost 8 bases and 4 bases, there was a span of 5 bases. The germline V gene encodes CDR1 SEHNR and CDR2 FQNEAQ (reference sequence). PCR employed 60 Vbeta and 13 Jbeta primers. This table comes from immunoSEQ multiplex PCR, and its TCRdb copy is limited to in-frame clones, with some not included. Here the sample spans 150,000 to 200,000 clones, 65% to 90% being singletons. This chain connects TRBV7-9 to TRBJ1-1; D remains unclear. The TCR was taken from a woman in her 50s in good health and CMV-seronegative. Material for sequencing was PBMCs. The CDR3 DNA follows: TGTGCCAGCTCGGGCACTGAAGCTTTCTTT. Amino acids: CASSGTEAFF.